Presented here are 12 T cell receptor beta chains from one specimen sequenced in a study of blood T cells in healthy people across ages. Sample-barcoded 5' priming and a J-beta primer mix drove a second PCR of roughly 7 to 11 cycles. One entry per CDR3 protein results from TCRdb running MiXCR on the 5' RACE reads. The table shows approximately 900,000 distinct CDR3 sequences, with almost 30% occurring only once. A further study also used this sample, focusing on T cells of mothers and their children.

Sequencing was done on a sample of blood. The receptor set was obtained from a woman aged 40 to 49 in good health.

The rearrangement uses TRBV12-3 or TRBV12-4 and TRBJ1-2; possibly TRBD1 for D (6 bases). With 6 bases removed from V and 2 bases from J, the gap between germline ends came to 16 bases. This CDR3 is built from 15 residues. CDR3 DNA sequence: TGTGCCAGCAGGTCCCCGACAGGAAAAAACTATGGCTACACCTTC. Amino acid sequence: CASRSPTGKNYGYTF.

The chain is built from TRBV12-3 or TRBV12-4 and TRBJ2-4, with 7 positions matching TRBD1. The CDR3 totals 16 residues. V was pared by 6 bases and J by 13 bases, with 21 bases of the junction left unmatched. This chain's CDR3 is CASRDPGTEYSNEQYF. The CDR3 DNA is TGTGCCAGCAGAGACCCCGGGACAGAATACAGCAATGAGCAGTACTTC.

V is TRBV12-3 or TRBV12-4 and J is TRBJ1-1, with D possibly TRBD1 on 5 matching bases. The CDR3 covers 16 residues. V was shortened by 3 bases and J by 0 bases, with 14 bases between the two germline ends. The CDR3 region is CASSFSRDAVNTEAFF. The DNA for the CDR3 is TGTGCCAGCAGTTTTTCCCGGGACGCAGTGAACACTGAAGCTTTCTTT.

V is TRBV27 and J is TRBJ2-3, with 11 bases fitting TRBD2. Germline CDR1 reads MNHEY; CDR2 reads SMNVEV (reference sequence). The V gene end was trimmed by 2 bases and the J gene end by 6 bases; junction bases not matched to a gene: 7. The CDR3 sequence is 16 residues long. For the CDR3, the DNA is TGTGCCAGCAGTTTAGCGGGACTAGCGGTTAGGGATACGCAGTATTTT. Translation: CASSLAGLAVRDTQYF.

Only a few counts were recorded for this clonotype. V is TRBV7-8 and J is TRBJ1-5, with 7 bases matching TRBD1. The CDR3 has 15 amino acids. The germline V gene has CDR1 SGHVS and CDR2 FQNEAQ. J lost 4 bases, V lost 2 bases, and 5 bases had no gene match. CDR3 nucleotides: TGTGCCAGCAGCTTATCTCCGGGACAGAATCAGCCCCAGCATTTT. Amino acid sequence: CASSLSPGQNQPQHF.

This clonotype was seen at least ten times. This chain joins TRBV7-9 and TRBJ2-1; no reliable D call. Trimming took 5 bases from V and 6 from J, leaving 14 bases between them. CDR1 and CDR2 (germline): SEHNR, FQNEAQ (reference sequence). CDR3 size: 14 residues. The CDR3 loop is CASSLGGPGNEQFF. Written as DNA, the CDR3 is TGTGCCAGCAGCCTAGGCGGCCCCGGCAATGAGCAGTTCTTC.

The chain has TRBV28 and TRBJ1-5; no clear D. CDR1 is MDHEN, CDR2 SYDVKM, per germline. Trimming left V 2 bases short and J 13 bases short, with 9 bases between. The CDR3 runs to 11 residues. This CDR3 is CASSLGSFQHF. CDR3 nucleotides: TGTGCCAGCAGTTTAGGCTCTTTTCAGCATTTT.

This clonotype was found many times. This chain uses TRBV29-1 with TRBJ2-1; D call uncertain. The germline V gene has CDR1 SQVTM and CDR2 ANQGSEA. The CDR3 length is 16 residues. V dropped 6 bases and J dropped 6 bases, with 24 bases sitting between them. The DNA of the CDR3 is TGCAGCGTGGCTGACGAGACAATGACGGATATCAATGAGCAGTTCTTC. This encodes CSVADETMTDINEQFF.

The V and J genes are TRBV5-1 and TRBJ2-1, with no clear D. CDR1 and CDR2 from the germline V gene are SGHRS and YFSETQ. V lost 3 bases, J lost 10 bases, and 11 bases lay in between. This CDR3 has 12 amino acids. CDR3 DNA: TGCGCCAGCAGCTCCCCTTCAATGGAGCAGTTCTTC. It is translated as CASSSPSMEQFF.

This clonotype was detected only a few times. V usage is TRBV5-4 and J usage is TRBJ2-3; TRBD2 aligns across 10 bases. V lost 4 bases to trimming and J lost 3 bases; unmatched junction nucleotides: 11. Germline loops: CDR1 SGHNT, CDR2 YYREEE (reference sequence). The CDR3 length is 17 residues. CDR3 sequence: CASSLPPGLAITDTQYF. The CDR3 DNA reads as TGTGCCAGCAGCCTGCCCCCGGGACTAGCGATTACAGATACGCAGTATTTT. The full variable domain, in which reference TRBV5-4 and TRBJ2-3 provide the parts outside the CDR3, is ETGVTQSPTHLIKTRGQQVTLRCSSQSGHNTVSWYQQALGQGPQFIFQYYREEENGRGNFPPRFSGLQFPNYSSELNVNALELDDSALYLCASSLPPGLAITDTQYFGPGTRLTVL.

A few counts support this clonotype. V and J are TRBV14 and TRBJ2-1, with a possible D match to TRBD2 (5 bases). CDR1 is SGHDN, CDR2 FVKESK, per germline. CDR3 size: 12 residues. Deletions cut 0 bases from V and 14 bases from J, with 11 bases between. Here the CDR3 DNA reads TGTGCCAGCAGCCAAGAACAAGGGAGAGAGTTCTTC. Translation gives CASSQEQGREFF.

CDR3 coding DNA: TGCAGCGTTGAAGATCCGGGACAGCACACCGGGGAGCTGTTTTTT. This gives the protein CSVEDPGQHTGELFF. The chain uses TRBV29-1 and TRBJ2-2; TRBD1 matches at 7 bases. The J segment lost 3 bases and the V segment lost 0 bases, leaving 4 bases of the junction unmatched. Germline values: CDR1 SQVTM, CDR2 ANQGSEA. The CDR3 runs to 15 residues.